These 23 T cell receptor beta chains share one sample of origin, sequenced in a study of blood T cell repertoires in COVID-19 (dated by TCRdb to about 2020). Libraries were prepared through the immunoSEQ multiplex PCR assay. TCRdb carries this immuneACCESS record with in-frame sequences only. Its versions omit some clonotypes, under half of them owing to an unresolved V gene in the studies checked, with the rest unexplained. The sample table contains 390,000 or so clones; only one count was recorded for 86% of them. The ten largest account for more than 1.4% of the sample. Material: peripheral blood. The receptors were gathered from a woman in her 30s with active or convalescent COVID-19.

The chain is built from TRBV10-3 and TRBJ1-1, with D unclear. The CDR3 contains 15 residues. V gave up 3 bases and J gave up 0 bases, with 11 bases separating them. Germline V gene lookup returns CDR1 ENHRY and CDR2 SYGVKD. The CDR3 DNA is TGTGCCATCAGTGATCGGGTAGGAATGAACACTGAAGCTTTCTTT. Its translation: CAISDRVGMNTEAFF.

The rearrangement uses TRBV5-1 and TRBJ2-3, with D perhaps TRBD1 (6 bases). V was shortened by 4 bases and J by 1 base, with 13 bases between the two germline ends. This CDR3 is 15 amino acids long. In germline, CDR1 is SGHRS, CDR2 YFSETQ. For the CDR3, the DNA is TGCGCCAGCAGCCCACAGACAGGAGGCACAGATACGCAGTATTTT. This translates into CASSPQTGGTDTQYF.

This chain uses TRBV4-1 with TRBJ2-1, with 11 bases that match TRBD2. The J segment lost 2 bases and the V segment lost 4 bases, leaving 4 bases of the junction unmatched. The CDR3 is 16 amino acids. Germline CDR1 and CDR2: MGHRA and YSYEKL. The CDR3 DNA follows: TGCGCCAGCAGCCGCCCGGGACTAGCGGCCTACAATGAGCAGTTCTTC. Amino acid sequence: CASSRPGLAAYNEQFF.

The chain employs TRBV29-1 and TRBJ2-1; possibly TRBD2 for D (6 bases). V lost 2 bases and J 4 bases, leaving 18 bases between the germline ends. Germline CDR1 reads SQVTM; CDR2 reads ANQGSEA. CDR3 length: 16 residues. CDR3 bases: TGCAGCGTTGAATTGGTGGGGAGGCCCGGATACAATGAGCAGTTCTTC. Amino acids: CSVELVGRPGYNEQFF.

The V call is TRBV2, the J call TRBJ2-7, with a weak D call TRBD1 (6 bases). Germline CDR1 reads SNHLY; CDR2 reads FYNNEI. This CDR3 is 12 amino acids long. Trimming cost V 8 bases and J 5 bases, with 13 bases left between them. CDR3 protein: CASLQGNHEQYF. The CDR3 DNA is TGTGCCAGCTTACAGGGCAACCACGAGCAGTACTTC.

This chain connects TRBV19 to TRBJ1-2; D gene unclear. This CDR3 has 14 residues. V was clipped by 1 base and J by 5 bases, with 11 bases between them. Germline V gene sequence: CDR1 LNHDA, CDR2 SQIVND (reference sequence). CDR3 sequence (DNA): TGTGCCAGTAGTATAGCGGAGGTAGGGTATGGCTACACCTTC. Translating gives CASSIAEVGYGYTF.

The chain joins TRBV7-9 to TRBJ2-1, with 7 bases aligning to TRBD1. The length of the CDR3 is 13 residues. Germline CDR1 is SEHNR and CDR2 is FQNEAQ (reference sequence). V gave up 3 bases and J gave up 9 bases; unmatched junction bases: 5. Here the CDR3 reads CASSLGQRGEQFF. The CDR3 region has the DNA TGTGCCAGCAGCTTGGGACAGAGAGGTGAGCAGTTCTTC.

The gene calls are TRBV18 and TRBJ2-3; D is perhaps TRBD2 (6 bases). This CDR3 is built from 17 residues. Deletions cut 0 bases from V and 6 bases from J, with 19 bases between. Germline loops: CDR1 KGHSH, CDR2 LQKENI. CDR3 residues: CASSPPLSSASYDTQYF. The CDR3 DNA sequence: TGTGCCAGCTCACCACCCTTATCTAGCGCGTCATATGATACGCAGTATTTT.

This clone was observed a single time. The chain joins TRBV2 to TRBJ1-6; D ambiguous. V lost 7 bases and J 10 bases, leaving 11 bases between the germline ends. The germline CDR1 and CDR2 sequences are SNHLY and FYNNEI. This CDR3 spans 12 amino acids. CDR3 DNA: TGTGCCAGCAACGAGGATCTGTCACCCCTCCACTTT. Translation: CASNEDLSPLHF.

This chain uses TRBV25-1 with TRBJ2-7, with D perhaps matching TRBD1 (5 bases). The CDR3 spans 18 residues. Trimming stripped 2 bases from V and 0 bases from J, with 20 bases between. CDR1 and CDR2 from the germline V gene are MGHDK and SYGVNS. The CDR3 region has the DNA TGTGCCAGCAGTGAACACCCTCGTTTGGACACAAACTCCTACGAGCAGTACTTC. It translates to CASSEHPRLDTNSYEQYF.

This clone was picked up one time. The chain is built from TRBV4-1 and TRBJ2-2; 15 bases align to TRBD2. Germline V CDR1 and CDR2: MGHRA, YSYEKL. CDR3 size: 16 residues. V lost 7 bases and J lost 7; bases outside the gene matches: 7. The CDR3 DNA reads TGCGCCAGCAAACCGGGACTAGCGGGAGGCCGCGGGGAGCTGTTTTTT. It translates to CASKPGLAGGRGELFF.

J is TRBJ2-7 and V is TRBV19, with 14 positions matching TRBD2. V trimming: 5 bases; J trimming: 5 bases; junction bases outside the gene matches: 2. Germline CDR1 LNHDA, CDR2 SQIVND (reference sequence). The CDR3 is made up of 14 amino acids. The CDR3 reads CASSGTSGRNEQYF. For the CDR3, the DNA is TGTGCCAGTAGTGGGACTAGCGGGAGAAACGAGCAGTACTTC.

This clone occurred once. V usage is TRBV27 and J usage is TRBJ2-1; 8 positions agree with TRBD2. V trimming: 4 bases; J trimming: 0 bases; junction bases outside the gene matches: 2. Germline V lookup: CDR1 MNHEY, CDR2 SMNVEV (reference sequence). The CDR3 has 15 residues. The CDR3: CASSSGLGSYNEQFF. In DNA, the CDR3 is TGTGCCAGCAGTTCGGGACTAGGCTCCTACAATGAGCAGTTCTTC.

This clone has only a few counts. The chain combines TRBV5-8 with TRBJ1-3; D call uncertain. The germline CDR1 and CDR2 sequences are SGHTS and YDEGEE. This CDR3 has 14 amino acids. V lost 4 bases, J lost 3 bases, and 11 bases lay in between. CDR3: CASSPQMNGNTIYF. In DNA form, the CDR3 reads TGTGCCAGCAGCCCACAGATGAATGGAAACACCATATATTTT.

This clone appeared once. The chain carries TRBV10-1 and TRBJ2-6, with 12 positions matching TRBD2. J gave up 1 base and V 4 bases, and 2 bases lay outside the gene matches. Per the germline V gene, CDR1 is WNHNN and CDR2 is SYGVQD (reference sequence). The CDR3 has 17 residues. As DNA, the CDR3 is TGCGCCAGCAGTGGTCTAGCGGGAGGGTCTGGGGCCAACGTCCTGACTTTC. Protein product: CASSGLAGGSGANVLTF.

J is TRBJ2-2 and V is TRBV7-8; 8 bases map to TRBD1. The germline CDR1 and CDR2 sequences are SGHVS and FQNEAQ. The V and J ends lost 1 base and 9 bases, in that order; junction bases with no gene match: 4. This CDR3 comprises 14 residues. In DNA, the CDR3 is TGTGCCAGCAGCTTAGTGGACAGGGCCCGGGAGCTGTTTTTT. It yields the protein CASSLVDRARELFF.

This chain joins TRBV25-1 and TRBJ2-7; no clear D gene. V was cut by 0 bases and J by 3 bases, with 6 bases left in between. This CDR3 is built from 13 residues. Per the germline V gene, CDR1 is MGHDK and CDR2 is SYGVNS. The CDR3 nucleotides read TGTGCCAGCAGTGAATATGGCGGCTACGAGCAGTACTTC. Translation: CASSEYGGYEQYF.

CDR3 loop: CASSPTRQTSNQPQHF. The CDR3 DNA sequence: TGTGCCAGCTCACCTACCAGACAGACGAGCAATCAGCCCCAGCATTTT. The chain carries TRBV18 and TRBJ1-5, with D maybe TRBD1 (5 bases). Per germline, CDR1 KGHSH and CDR2 LQKENI. Deletions cut 3 bases from V and 1 base from J, with 13 bases between. CDR3 length: 16 residues.

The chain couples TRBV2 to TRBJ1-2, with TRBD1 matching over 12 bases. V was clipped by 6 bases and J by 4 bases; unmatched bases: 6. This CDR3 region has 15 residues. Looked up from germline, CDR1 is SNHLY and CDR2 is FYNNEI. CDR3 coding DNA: TGTGCCAGCAGCGTGGGACAGGGGGCGACCTATGGCTACACCTTC. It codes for CASSVGQGATYGYTF.

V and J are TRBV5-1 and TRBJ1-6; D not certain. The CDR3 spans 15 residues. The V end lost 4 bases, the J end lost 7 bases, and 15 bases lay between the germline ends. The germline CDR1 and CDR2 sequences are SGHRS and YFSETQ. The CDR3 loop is CASSTNGGQNSPLHF. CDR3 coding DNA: TGCGCCAGCAGCACCAATGGCGGGCAGAATTCACCCCTCCACTTT.

In DNA form, the CDR3 reads TGTGCCAGCAGCTTCGACAGGGGATACGGAAACACCATATATTTT. Translation: CASSFDRGYGNTIYF. V usage is TRBV7-7 and J usage is TRBJ1-3; 8 positions match TRBD1. Germline assignment: CDR1 SSHAT and CDR2 FNYEAQ (reference sequence). The CDR3 has 15 residues. J was trimmed by 4 bases and V by 3 bases; bases with no gene match: 5.

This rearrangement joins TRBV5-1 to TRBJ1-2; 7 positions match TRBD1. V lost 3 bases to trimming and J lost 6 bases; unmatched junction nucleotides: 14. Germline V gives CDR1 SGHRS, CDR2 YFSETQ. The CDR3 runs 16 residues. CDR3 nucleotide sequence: TGCGCCAGCAGCTCTGGACAGGCCGCCCTGTCGGATGGCTACACCTTC. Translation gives CASSSGQAALSDGYTF.

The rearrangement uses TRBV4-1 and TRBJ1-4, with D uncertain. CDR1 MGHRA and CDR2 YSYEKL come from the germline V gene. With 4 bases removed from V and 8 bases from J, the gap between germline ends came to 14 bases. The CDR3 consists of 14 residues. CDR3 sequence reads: CASSLRVKEEKLFF. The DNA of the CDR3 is TGCGCCAGCAGCCTTCGGGTAAAAGAGGAAAAACTGTTTTTT.